These 14 T cell receptor beta chains were sequenced from one sample in a study of Ad26.COV2.S vaccination and SARS-CoV-2 variants. Profiling relied on immunoSEQ multiplex PCR, and the TCRdb table lists in-frame clones only, not all of them. This table holds around 300,000 clones, less than 90% found once. Treatment: around 19 received Ad26.COV2.S at low or high dose, single or two shots; roughly five received placebo; per-sample allocation not given. All samples were drawn on day 63, counting from the first vaccine or placebo injection. The specimen was peripheral blood, collected in a trial of Ad26.COV2.S vaccine versus placebo. The receptors originated from a person aged 18-65 years who received the Ad26.COV2.S COVID-19 vaccine or a placebo.

This clone occurred once. The J gene is TRBJ2-1, the V gene TRBV15; TRBD1 matches at 9 bases. The CDR3 totals 15 residues. CDR1 is LNHNV, CDR2 YYDKDF, per germline (reference sequence). Trimming at V came to 4 bases and at J to 3 bases, leaving 4 bases not matched to a gene. CDR3 bases: TGTGCCACCAGCACTTTGACAGGGGGCTACAATGAGCAGTTCTTC. Translation gives CATSTLTGGYNEQFF.

CDR3 sequence: CAWRPGVGLAAYNEQFF. DNA for the CDR3: TGTGCCTGGAGACCTGGGGTGGGACTAGCGGCCTACAATGAGCAGTTCTTC. The rearrangement links TRBV30 to TRBJ2-1; 11 bases line up with TRBD2. The CDR3 consists of 17 residues. J gave up 2 bases and V 3 bases, and 9 bases lay outside the gene matches. CDR1 GTSNPN and CDR2 SVGIG come from the germline V gene (reference sequence).

The CDR3 nucleotides read TGTGCCAGCAGCCTCCCAGGGGCAGGGGCCAACGTCCTGACTTTC. This codes for CASSLPGAGANVLTF. V usage is TRBV5-6 and J usage is TRBJ2-6; possibly TRBD1 for D (6 bases). Trimming left V 4 bases short and J 4 bases short, with 12 bases between. Per germline, CDR1 SGHDT and CDR2 YYEEEE. CDR3 length equals 15 residues.

The chain employs TRBV2 and TRBJ1-6, with a weak D call TRBD1 (5 bases). Deletions cut 0 bases from V and 8 bases from J, with 8 bases between. The length of the CDR3 is 14 residues. Germline CDR1 reads SNHLY; CDR2 reads FYNNEI. CDR3 bases: TGTGCCAGCAGTGAAGCGGGGGGGTATTCACCCCTCCACTTT. Amino acids: CASSEAGGYSPLHF.

The J gene is TRBJ2-2, the V gene TRBV27; 9 bases are shared with TRBD1. The CDR3 sequence is 18 residues long. Looked up from germline, CDR1 is MNHEY and CDR2 is SMNVEV (reference sequence). Losses at the gene ends were 4 bases for V and 1 base for J; bases not matched to a gene: 10. CDR3 DNA: TGTGCCAGCAGTTCCCTTGGGTGGGGACAGGGGAACACCGGGGAGCTGTTTTTT. It encodes CASSSLGWGQGNTGELFF.

The rearrangement uses TRBV7-8 and TRBJ2-3; D may be TRBD1 or TRBD2 (5 bases each). Germline-derived CDR1 and CDR2 are SGHVS and FQNEAQ. This CDR3 spans 13 amino acids. The V end was cut by 2 bases, the J end by 4 bases, with 7 bases between. CDR3 nucleotide sequence: TGTGCCAGCAGCTTATTGGGGGCAGATACGCAGTATTTT. Protein sequence: CASSLLGADTQYF.

This chain links TRBV20-1 with TRBJ2-1, with D possibly being TRBD2 (5 bases). The CDR3 length is 16 residues. V was shortened by 3 bases and J by 1 base, with 16 bases between the two germline ends. The germline V gene encodes CDR1 DFQATT and CDR2 SNEGSKA (reference sequence). CDR3 sequence (DNA): TGCAGTGCTAGTCACCCAGCGAGGAGGTCCTACAATGAGCAGTTCTTC. Translating it yields CSASHPARRSYNEQFF.

This chain connects TRBV4-3 to TRBJ1-4; perhaps TRBD1 as D (6 bases). Germline values: CDR1 LGHNA, CDR2 YSLEER. V was trimmed by 4 bases and J by 5 bases, leaving 14 bases between them. This CDR3 is 15 amino acids long. For the CDR3, the DNA is TGCGCCAGCAGCCTCACTTGGGGGCCGAATGAAAAACTGTTTTTT. Translation: CASSLTWGPNEKLFF.

The rearrangement links TRBV2 to TRBJ1-4, with D possibly matching TRBD1 (5 bases). V was clipped by 11 bases and J by 3 bases, with 16 bases between them. There are 14 residues in the CDR3. CDR1 and CDR2 (germline): SNHLY, FYNNEI. Written as DNA, the CDR3 is TGTGCCTGCGCGGGGGGAGCGGCTAATGAAAAACTGTTTTTT. Amino acids: CACAGGAANEKLFF.

The count of this clone is one. The CDR3 region is CASSTGLAGDNEQFF. CDR3 in DNA: TGCGCCAGCAGCACCGGACTAGCGGGCGACAATGAGCAGTTCTTC. The chain joins TRBV5-1 to TRBJ2-1, with TRBD2 identical over 11 bases. The ends lost 4 bases at V and 5 bases at J; junction bases unmatched: 5. This CDR3 region has 15 residues. In germline, CDR1 is SGHRS, CDR2 YFSETQ. The full variable domain, completed using reference TRBV5-1 and TRBJ2-1, is KAGVTQTPRYLIKTRGQQVTLSCSPISGHRSVSWYQQTPGQGLQFLFEYFSETQRNKGNFPGRFSGRQFSNSRSEMNVSTLELGDSALYLCASSTGLAGDNEQFFGPGTRLTVL.

The chain has TRBV19 and TRBJ1-5; D gene unclear. The ends were cut back, 5 bases at V and 6 bases at J, with 8 bases in the middle. This CDR3 contains 12 residues. CDR1 is LNHDA, CDR2 SQIVND, per germline (reference sequence). This CDR3 is CASSHGFQPQHF. As DNA, the CDR3 is TGTGCCAGTAGTCACGGGTTTCAGCCCCAGCATTTT.

The V and J genes are TRBV12-3 or TRBV12-4 and TRBJ2-7; D is undetermined. Trimming took off 7 bases at V and 2 bases at J, with 12 bases between the two ends. The CDR3 is 13 residues long. CDR3 sequence (DNA): TGTGCCAGCACCCCGACGACGACCTACGAGCAGTACTTC. It specifies CASTPTTTYEQYF.

This rearrangement joins TRBV28 to TRBJ2-3; 8 bases line up with TRBD2. CDR3 length: 15 residues. Germline loops: CDR1 MDHEN, CDR2 SYDVKM. The J segment lost 5 bases and the V segment lost 2 bases, leaving 6 bases of the junction unmatched. CDR3 sequence reads: CASSLGVAGRDTQYF. For the CDR3, the DNA is TGTGCCAGCAGTTTAGGGGTAGCGGGGAGAGATACGCAGTATTTT.

The chain has TRBV2 and TRBJ1-5, with D perhaps matching TRBD1 (5 bases). The CDR3 contains 14 residues. Germline V gives CDR1 SNHLY, CDR2 FYNNEI. Trimming shortened V by 4 bases and J by 2 bases, and 9 bases separated the two germline ends. The CDR3 nucleotides are TGTGCCAGCAGTGTAAGAGGGGGCAATCAGCCCCAGCATTTT. Translated, it gives CASSVRGGNQPQHF.